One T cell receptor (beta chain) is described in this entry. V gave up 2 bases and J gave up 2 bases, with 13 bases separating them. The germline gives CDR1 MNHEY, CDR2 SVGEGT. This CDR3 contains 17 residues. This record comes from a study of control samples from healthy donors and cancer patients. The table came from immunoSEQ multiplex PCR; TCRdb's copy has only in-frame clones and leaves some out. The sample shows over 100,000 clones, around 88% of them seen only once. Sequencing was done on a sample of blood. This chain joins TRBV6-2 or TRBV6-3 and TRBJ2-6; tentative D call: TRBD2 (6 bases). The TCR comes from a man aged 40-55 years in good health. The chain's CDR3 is CASSYRGLVTGANVLTF. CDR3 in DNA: TGTGCCAGCAGTTACAGGGGACTCGTCACTGGGGCCAACGTCCTGACTTTC.